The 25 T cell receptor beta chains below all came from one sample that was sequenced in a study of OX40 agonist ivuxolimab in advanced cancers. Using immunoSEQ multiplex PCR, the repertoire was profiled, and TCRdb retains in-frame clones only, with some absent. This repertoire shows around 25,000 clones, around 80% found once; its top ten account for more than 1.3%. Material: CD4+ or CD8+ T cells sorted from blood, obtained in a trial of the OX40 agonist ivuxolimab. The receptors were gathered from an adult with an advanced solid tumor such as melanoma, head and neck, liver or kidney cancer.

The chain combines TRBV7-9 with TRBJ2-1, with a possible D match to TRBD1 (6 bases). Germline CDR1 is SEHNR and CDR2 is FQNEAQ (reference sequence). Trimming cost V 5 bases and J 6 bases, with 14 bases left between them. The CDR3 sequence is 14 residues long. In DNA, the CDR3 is TGTGCCAGCAGCCCAGGACAGAGCTTCAATGAGCAGTTCTTC. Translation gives CASSPGQSFNEQFF.

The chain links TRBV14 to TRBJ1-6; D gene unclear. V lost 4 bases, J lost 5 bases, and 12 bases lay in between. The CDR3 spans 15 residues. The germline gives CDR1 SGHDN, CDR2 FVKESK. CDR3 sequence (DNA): TGTGCCAGCAGCCTATCCGGGTCTAATAATTCACCCCTCCACTTT. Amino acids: CASSLSGSNNSPLHF.

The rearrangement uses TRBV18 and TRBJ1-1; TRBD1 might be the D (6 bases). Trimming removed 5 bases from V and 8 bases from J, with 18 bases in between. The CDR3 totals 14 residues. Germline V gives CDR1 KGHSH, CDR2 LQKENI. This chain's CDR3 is CASSLQGTGEEAFF. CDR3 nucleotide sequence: TGTGCCAGCTCATTACAGGGTACTGGTGAGGAAGCTTTCTTT. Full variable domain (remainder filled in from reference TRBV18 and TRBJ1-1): NAGVMQNPRHLVRRRGQEARLRCSPMKGHSHVYWYRQLPEEGLKFMVYLQKENIIDESGMPKERFSAEFPKEGPSILRIQQVVRGDSAAYFCASSLQGTGEEAFFGQGTRLTVV.

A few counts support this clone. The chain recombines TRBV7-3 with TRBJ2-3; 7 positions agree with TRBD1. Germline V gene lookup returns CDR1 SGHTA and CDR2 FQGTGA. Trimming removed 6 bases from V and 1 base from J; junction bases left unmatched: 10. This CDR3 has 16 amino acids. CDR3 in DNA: TGTGCCAGCAGTTACAGGGGTGGGTCAGGCACAGATACGCAGTATTTT. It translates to CASSYRGGSGTDTQYF.

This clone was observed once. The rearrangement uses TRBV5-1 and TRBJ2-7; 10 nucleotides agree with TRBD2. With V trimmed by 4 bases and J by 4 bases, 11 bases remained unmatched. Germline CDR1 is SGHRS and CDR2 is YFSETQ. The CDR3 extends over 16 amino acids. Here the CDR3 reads CASSRLAGLALYEQYF. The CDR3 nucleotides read TGCGCCAGCAGCCGTCTCGCGGGACTAGCGTTGTACGAGCAGTACTTC.

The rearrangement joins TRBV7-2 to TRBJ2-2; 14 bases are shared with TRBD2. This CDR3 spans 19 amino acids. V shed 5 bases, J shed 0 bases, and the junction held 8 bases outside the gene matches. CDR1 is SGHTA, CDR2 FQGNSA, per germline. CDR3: CASSPRLAGGPANTGELFF. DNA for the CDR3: TGTGCCAGCAGCCCGAGACTAGCGGGAGGGCCGGCGAACACCGGGGAGCTGTTTTTT.

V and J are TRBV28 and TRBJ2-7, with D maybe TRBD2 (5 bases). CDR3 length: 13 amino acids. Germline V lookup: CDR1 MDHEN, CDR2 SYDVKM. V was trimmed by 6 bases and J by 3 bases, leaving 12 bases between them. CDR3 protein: CASSGNNDYEQYF. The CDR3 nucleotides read TGTGCCAGCAGCGGGAATAACGACTACGAGCAGTACTTC.

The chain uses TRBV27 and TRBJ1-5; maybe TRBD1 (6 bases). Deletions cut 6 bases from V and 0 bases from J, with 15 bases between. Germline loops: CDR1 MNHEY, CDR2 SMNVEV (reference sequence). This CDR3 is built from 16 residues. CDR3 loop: CASRPGEGHSNQPQHF. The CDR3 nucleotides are TGTGCCAGCAGACCAGGGGAAGGCCATAGCAATCAGCCCCAGCATTTT.

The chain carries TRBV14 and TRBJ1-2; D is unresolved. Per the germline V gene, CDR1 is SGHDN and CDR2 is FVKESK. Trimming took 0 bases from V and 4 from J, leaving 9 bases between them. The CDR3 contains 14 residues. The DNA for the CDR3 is TGTGCCAGCAGCCAAGAGGGGTTTCTCTATGGCTACACCTTC. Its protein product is CASSQEGFLYGYTF.

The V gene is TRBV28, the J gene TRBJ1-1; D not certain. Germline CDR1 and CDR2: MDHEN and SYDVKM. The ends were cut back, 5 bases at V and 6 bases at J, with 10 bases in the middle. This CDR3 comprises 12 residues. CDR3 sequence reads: CASSREPSEAFF. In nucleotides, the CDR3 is TGTGCCAGCAGTCGCGAGCCCTCTGAAGCTTTCTTT.

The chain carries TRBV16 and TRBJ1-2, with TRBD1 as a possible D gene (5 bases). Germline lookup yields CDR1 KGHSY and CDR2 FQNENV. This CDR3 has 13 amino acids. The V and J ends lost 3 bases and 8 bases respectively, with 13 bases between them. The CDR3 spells CASSHPGGAGYTF. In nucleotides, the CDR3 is TGTGCCAGCAGCCACCCGGGGGGAGCCGGCTACACCTTC.

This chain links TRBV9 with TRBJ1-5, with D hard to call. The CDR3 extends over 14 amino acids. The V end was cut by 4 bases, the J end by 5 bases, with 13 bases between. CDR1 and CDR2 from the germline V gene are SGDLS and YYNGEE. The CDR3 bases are TGTGCCAGCAGCCTCACTGGAGAGGATCAGCCCCAGCATTTT. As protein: CASSLTGEDQPQHF.

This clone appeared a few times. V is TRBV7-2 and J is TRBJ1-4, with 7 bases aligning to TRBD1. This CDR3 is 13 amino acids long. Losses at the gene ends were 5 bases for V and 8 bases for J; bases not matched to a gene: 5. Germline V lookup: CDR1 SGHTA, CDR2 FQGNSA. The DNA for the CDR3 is TGTGCCAGCAGCCAGATACAGGGGGAAAAACTGTTTTTT. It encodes CASSQIQGEKLFF.

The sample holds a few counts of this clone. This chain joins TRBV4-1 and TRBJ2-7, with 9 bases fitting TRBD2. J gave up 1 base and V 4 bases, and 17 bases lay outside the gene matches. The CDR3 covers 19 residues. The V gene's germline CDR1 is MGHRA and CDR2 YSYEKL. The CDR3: CASSLGGLAGPRGSYEQYF. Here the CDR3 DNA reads TGCGCCAGCAGCCTTGGGGGGCTAGCGGGGCCCCGCGGGTCCTACGAGCAGTACTTC.

The CDR3 spells CASSPGSGANVLTF. The CDR3 DNA reads as TGTGCCAGCAGCCCAGGATCTGGGGCCAACGTCCTGACTTTC. The chain combines TRBV7-8 with TRBJ2-6; unclear D gene. This CDR3 has 14 amino acids. The germline V gene encodes CDR1 SGHVS and CDR2 FQNEAQ. Trimming removed 5 bases at V and 1 base at J, with 6 bases between.

The CDR3 loop is CASSHDGQGNGYTF. DNA for the CDR3: TGTGCCAGCAGCCACGACGGACAGGGGAACGGCTACACCTTC. This rearrangement joins TRBV6-5 to TRBJ1-2; 9 bases fit TRBD1. Trimming removed 6 bases from V and 8 bases from J; junction bases left unmatched: 10. Germline V lookup: CDR1 MNHEY, CDR2 SVGAGI. The length of the CDR3 is 14 residues.

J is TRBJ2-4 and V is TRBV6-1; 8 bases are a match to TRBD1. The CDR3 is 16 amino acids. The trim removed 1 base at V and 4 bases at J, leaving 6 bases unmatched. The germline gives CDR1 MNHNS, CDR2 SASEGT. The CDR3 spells CASSEGQGRIKNIQYF. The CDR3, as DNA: TGTGCCAGCAGTGAAGGACAGGGGAGAATTAAAAACATTCAGTACTTC.

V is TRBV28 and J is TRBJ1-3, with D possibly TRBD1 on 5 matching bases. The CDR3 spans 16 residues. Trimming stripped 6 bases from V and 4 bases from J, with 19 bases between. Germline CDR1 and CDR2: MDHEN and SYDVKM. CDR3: CASRGPGPMGGNTIYF. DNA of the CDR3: TGTGCCAGCAGAGGACCGGGGCCCATGGGGGGAAACACCATATATTTT.

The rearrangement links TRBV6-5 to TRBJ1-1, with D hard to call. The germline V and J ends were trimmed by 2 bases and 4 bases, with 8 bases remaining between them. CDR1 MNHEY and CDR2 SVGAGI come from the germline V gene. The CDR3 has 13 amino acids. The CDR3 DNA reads TGTGCCAGCAGTTACGTATTTTTCACTGAAGCTTTCTTT. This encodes CASSYVFFTEAFF.

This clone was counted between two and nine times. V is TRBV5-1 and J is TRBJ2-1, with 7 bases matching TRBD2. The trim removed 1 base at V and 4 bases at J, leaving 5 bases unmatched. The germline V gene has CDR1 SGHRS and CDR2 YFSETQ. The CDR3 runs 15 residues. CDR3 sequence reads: CASSLWPGGYNEQFF. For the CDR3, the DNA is TGCGCCAGCAGCTTGTGGCCGGGAGGTTACAATGAGCAGTTCTTC.

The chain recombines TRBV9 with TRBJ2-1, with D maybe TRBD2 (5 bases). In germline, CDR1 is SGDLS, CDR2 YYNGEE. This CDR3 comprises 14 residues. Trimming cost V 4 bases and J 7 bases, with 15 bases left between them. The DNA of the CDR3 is TGTGCCAGCAGCACCGGGGATGCGAGGAATGAGCAGTTCTTC. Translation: CASSTGDARNEQFF.

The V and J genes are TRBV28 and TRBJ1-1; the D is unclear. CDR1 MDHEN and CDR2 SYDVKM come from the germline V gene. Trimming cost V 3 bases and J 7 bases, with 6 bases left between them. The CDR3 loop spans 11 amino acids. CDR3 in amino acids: CASSLGLEAFF. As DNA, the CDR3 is TGTGCCAGCAGTTTGGGCCTTGAAGCTTTCTTT.

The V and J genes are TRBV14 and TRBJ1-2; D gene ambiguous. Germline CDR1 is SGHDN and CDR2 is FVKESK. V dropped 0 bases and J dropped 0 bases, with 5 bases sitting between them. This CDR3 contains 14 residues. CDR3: CASSQDHSNYGYTF. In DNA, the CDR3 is TGTGCCAGCAGCCAAGATCATTCTAACTATGGCTACACCTTC.

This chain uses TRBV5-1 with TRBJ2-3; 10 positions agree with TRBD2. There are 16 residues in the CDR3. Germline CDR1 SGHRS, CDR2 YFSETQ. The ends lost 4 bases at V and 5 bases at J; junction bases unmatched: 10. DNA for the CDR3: TGCGCCAGCAGCCGATTCCCCCCTAGCGGGGGAGATACGCAGTATTTT. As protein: CASSRFPPSGGDTQYF.

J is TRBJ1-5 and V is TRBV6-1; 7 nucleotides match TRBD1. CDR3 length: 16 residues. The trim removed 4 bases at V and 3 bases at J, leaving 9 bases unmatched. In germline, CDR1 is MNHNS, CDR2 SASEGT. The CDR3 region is CASSANPDRFNQPQHF. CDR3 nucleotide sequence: TGTGCCAGCAGTGCCAACCCGGACAGGTTCAATCAGCCCCAGCATTTT.